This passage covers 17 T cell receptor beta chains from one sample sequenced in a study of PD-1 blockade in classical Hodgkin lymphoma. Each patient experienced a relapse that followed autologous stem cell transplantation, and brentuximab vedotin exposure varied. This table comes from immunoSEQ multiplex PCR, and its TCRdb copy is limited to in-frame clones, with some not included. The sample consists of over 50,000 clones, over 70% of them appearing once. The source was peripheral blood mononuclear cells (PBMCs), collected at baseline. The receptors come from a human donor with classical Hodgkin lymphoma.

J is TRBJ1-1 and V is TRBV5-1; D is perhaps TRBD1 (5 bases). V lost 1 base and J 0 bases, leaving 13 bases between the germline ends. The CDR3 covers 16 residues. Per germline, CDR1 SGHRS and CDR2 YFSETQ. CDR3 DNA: TGCGCCAGCAGCTTGAATGGGAGGGGACTGAACACTGAAGCTTTCTTT. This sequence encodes CASSLNGRGLNTEAFF.

CDR3 loop: CASSLALQGYEQYF. The CDR3 coding sequence is TGTGCCAGCAGCTTAGCGTTACAGGGCTACGAGCAGTACTTC. The rearrangement joins TRBV7-2 to TRBJ2-7; maybe TRBD1 (6 bases). The CDR3 consists of 14 residues. Germline V gene data show CDR1 as SGHTA and CDR2 as FQGNSA. V lost 0 bases and J lost 3, with 9 bases in between.

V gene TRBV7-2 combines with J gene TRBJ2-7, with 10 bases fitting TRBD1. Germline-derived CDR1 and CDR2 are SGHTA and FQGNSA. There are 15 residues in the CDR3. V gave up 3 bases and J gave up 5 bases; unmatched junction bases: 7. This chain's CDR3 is CASSLLGQGSDEQYF. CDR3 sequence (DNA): TGTGCCAGCAGCTTGTTGGGACAGGGGTCGGACGAGCAGTACTTC.

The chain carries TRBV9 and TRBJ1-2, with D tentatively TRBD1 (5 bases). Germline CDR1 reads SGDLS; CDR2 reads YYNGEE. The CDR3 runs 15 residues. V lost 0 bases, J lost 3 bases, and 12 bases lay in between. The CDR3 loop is CASSVEAGRYYGYTF. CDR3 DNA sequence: TGTGCCAGCAGCGTAGAGGCAGGGCGGTACTATGGCTACACCTTC.

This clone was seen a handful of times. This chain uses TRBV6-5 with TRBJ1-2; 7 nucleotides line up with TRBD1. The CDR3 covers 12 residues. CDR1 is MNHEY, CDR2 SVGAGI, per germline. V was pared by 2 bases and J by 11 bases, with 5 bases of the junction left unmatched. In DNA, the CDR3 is TGTGCCAGCAGTTACAGACAGGGAGGGTACACCTTC. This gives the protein CASSYRQGGYTF.

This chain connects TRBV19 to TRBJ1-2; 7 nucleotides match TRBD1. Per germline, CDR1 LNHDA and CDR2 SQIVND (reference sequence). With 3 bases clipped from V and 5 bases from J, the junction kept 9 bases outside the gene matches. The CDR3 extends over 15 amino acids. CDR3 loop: CASSIRGGAWYGYTF. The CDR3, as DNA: TGTGCCAGTAGTATTAGAGGGGGCGCTTGGTATGGCTACACCTTC.

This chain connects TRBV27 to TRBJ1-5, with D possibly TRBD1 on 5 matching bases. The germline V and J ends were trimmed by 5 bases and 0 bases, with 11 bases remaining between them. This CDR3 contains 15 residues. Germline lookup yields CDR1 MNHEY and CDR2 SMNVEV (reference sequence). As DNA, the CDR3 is TGTGCCAGCAGTCGGGCAGGGAGTAGCAATCAGCCCCAGCATTTT. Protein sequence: CASSRAGSSNQPQHF.

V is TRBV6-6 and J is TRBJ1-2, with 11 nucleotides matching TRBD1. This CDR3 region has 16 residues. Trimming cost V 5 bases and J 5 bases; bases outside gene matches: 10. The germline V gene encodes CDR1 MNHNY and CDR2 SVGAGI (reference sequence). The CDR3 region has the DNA TGTGCCAGCAGTCCTGGACAGGGGGCTGGGAATTATGGCTACACCTTC. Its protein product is CASSPGQGAGNYGYTF.

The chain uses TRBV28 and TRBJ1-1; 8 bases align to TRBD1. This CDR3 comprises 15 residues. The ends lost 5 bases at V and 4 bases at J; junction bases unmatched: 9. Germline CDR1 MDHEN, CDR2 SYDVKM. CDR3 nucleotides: TGTGCCAGCAGTCGGGGCAGGGGGCGAAGCACTGAAGCTTTCTTT. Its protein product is CASSRGRGRSTEAFF.

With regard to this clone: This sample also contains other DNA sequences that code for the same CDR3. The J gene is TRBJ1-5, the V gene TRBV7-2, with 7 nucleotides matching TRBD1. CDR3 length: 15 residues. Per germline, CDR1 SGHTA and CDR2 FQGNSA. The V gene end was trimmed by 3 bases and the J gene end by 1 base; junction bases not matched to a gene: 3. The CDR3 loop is CASSFRQGSNQPQHF. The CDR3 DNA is TGTGCCAGCAGCTTCCGACAGGGCAGCAATCAGCCCCAGCATTTT.

The CDR3 here is CASSLAGTSWETQYF. In DNA form, the CDR3 reads TGTGCCAGCAGTCTCGCCGGGACTAGTTGGGAGACCCAGTACTTC. This sequence joins TRBV27 and TRBJ2-5, with TRBD2 matching 8 bases. J gave up 5 bases and V 5 bases, and 10 bases lay outside the gene matches. The CDR3 consists of 15 residues. CDR1 and CDR2 from the germline V gene are MNHEY and SMNVEV (reference sequence).

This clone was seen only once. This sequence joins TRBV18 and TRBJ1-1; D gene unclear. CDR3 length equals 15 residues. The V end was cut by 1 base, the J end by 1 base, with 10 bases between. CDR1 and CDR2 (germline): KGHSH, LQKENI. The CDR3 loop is CASSPQADPNTEAFF. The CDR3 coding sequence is TGTGCCAGCTCACCACAGGCAGACCCGAACACTGAAGCTTTCTTT.

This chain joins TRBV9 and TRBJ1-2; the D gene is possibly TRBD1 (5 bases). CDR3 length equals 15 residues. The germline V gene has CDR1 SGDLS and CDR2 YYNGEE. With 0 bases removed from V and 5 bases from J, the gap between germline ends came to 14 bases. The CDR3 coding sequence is TGTGCCAGCAGCGTAGAGGGGAATAGTGGTTATGGCTACACCTTC. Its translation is CASSVEGNSGYGYTF.

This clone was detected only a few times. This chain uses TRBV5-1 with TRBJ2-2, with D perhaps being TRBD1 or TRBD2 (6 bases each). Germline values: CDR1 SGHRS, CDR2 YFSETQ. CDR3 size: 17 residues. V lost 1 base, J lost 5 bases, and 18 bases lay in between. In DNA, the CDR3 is TGCGCCAGCAGCTTGAGGGGAGCCGGGGGCGCGACCGGGGAGCTGTTTTTT. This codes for CASSLRGAGGATGELFF.

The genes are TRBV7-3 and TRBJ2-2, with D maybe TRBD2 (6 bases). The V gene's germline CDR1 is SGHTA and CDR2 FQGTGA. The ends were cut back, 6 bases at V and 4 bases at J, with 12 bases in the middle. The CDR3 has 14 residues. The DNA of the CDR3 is TGTGCCAGCAGTTGGAATAGCGGCACCGGGGAGCTGTTTTTT. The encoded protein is CASSWNSGTGELFF.

CDR3 coding DNA: TGTGCCAGCAGCTTGAGTAGCTCGGAGACCCAGTACTTC. Amino acid sequence: CASSLSSSETQYF. V and J are TRBV11-2 and TRBJ2-5; D unresolved. Trimming shortened V by 3 bases and J by 5 bases, and 10 bases separated the two germline ends. CDR1 and CDR2 (germline): SGHAT, FQNNGV. The CDR3 runs to 13 residues.

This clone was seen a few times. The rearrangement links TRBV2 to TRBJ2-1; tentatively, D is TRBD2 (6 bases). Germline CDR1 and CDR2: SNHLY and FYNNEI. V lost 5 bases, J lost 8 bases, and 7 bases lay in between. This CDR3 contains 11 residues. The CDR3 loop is CASSREYEQFF. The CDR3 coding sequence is TGTGCCAGCAGTCGGGAGTATGAGCAGTTCTTC.